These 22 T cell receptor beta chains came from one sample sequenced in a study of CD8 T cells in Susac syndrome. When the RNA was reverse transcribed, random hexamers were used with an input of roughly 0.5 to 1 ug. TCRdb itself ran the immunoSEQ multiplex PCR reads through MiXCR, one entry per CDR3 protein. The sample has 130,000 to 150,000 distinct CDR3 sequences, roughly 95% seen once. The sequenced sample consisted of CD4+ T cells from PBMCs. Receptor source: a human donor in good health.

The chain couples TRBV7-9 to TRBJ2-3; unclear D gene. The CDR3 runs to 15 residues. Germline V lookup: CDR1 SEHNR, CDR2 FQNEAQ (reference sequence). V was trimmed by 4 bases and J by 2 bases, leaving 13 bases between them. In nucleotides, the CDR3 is TGTGCCAGCAGCTCGGTAGGGCGGAACACAGATACGCAGTATTTT. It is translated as CASSSVGRNTDTQYF. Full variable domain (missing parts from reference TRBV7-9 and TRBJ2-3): DTGVSQNPRHKITKRGQNVTFRCDPISEHNRLYWYRQTLGQGPEFLTYFQNEAQLEKSRLLSDRFSAERPKGSFSTLEIQRTEQGDSAMYLCASSSVGRNTDTQYFGPGTRLTVL.

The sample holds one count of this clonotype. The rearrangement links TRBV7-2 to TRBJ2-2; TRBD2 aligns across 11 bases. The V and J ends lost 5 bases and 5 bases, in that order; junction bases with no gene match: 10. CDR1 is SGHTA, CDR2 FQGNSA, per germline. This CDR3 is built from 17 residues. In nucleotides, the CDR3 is TGTGCCAGCAGCAACACGTTACTAGCGGGAGATACCGGGGAGCTGTTTTTT. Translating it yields CASSNTLLAGDTGELFF.

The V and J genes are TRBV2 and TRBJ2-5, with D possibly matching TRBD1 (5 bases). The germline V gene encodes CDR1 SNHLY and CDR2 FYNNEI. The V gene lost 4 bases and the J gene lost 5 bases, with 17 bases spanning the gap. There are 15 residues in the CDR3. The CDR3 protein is CASSGGKMTWETQYF. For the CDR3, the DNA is TGTGCCAGCAGTGGGGGCAAAATGACGTGGGAGACCCAGTACTTC.

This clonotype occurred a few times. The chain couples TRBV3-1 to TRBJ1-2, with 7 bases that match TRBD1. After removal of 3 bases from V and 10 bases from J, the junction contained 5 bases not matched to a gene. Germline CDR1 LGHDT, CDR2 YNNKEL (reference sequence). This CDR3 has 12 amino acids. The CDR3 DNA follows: TGTGCCAGCAGCCAGAGACAGGGCTTCTACACCTTC. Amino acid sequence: CASSQRQGFYTF.

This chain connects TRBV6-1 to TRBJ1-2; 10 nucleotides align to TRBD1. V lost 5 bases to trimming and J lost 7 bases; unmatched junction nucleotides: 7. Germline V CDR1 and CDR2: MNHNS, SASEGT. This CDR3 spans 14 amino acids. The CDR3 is CASSPRDRGSGYTF. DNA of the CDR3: TGTGCCAGCAGTCCTCGGGACAGGGGATCTGGCTACACCTTC.

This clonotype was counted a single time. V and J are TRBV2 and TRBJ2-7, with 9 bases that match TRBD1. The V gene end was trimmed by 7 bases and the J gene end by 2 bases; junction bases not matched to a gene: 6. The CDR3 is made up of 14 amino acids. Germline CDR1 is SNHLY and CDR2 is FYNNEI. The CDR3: CASKPGQGPYEQYF. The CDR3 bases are TGTGCCAGCAAACCGGGACAGGGCCCCTACGAGCAGTACTTC.

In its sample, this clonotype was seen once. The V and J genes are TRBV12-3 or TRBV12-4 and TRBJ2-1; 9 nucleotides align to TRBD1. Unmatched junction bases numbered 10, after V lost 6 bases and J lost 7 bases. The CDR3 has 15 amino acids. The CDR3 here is CASRITGGAGNEQFF. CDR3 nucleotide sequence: TGTGCCAGCAGGATAACAGGGGGCGCAGGGAATGAGCAGTTCTTC.

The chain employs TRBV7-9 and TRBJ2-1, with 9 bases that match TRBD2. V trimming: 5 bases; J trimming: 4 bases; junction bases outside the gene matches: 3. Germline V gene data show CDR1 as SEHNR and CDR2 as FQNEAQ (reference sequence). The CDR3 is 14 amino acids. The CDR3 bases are TGTGCCAGCAGCCTGACTAGCGGTTACAATGAGCAGTTCTTC. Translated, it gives CASSLTSGYNEQFF.

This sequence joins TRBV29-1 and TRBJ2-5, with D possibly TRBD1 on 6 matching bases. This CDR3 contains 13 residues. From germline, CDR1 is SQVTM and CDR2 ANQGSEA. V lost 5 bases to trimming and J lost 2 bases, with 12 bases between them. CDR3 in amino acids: CSVRDTIQETQYF. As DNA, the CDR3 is TGCAGCGTTCGGGACACGATACAAGAGACCCAGTACTTC.

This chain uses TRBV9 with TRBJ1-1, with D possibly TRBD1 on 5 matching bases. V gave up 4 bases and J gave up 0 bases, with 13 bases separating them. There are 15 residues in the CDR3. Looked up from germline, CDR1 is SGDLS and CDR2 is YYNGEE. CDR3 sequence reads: CASSTQTVMNTEAFF. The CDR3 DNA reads TGTGCCAGCAGCACCCAGACAGTAATGAACACTGAAGCTTTCTTT.

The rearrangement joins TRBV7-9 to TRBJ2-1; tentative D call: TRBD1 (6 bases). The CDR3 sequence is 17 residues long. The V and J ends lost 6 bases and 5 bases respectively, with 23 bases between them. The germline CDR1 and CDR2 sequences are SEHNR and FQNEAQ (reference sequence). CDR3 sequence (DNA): TGTGCCAGCAGACGAACAGGGTCCCTCCAGAGAGACAATGAGCAGTTCTTC. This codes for CASRRTGSLQRDNEQFF.

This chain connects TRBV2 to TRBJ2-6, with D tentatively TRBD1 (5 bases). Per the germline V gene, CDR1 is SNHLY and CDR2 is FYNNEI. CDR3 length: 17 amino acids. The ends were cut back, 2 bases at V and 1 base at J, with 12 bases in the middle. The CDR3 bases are TGTGCCAGCAGTGAATCCAGGGAAGCATCTGGGGCCAACGTCCTGACTTTC. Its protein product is CASSESREASGANVLTF. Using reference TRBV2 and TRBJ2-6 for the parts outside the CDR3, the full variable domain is EPEVTQTPSHQVTQMGQEVILRCVPISNHLYFYWYRQILGQKVEFLVSFYNNEISEKSEIFDDQFSVERPDGSNFTLKIRSTKLEDSAMYFCASSESREASGANVLTFGAGSRLTVL.

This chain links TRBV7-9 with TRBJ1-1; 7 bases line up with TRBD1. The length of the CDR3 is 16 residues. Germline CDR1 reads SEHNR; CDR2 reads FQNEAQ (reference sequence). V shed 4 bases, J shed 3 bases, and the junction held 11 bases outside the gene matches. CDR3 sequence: CASSSNPTGFYTEAFF. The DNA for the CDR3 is TGTGCCAGCAGCTCCAACCCGACAGGGTTTTACACTGAAGCTTTCTTT.

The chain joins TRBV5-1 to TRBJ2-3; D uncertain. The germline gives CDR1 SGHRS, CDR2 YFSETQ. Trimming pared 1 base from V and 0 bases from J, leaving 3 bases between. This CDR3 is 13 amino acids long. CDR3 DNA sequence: TGCGCCAGCAGCTTGTCTAGCACAGATACGCAGTATTTT. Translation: CASSLSSTDTQYF.

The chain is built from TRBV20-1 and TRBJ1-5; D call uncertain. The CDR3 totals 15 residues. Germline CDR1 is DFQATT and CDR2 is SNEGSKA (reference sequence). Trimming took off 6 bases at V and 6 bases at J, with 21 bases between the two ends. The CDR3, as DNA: TGCAGTGCCGAGCCCCCAGGACTCCGAAGTCAGCCCCAGCATTTT. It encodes CSAEPPGLRSQPQHF.

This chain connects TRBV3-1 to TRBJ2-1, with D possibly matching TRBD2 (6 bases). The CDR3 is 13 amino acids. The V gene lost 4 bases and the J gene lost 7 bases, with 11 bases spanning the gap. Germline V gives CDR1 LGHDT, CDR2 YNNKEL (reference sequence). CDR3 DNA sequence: TGTGCCAGCAGCCCGGGACTGGGGAATGAGCAGTTCTTC. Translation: CASSPGLGNEQFF.

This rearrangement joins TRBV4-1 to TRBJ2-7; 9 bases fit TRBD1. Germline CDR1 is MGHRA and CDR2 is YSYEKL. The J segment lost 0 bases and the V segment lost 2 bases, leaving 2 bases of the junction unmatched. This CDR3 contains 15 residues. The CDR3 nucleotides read TGCGCCAGCAGCCAACCGGGACAGGGCTCCTACGAGCAGTACTTC. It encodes CASSQPGQGSYEQYF.

CDR3: CASVAGTNTGELFF. Written as DNA, the CDR3 is TGTGCCAGTGTAGCGGGAACGAACACCGGGGAGCTGTTTTTT. The rearrangement uses TRBV19 and TRBJ2-2, with 8 bases that match TRBD2. The CDR3 totals 14 residues. CDR1 and CDR2 from the germline V gene are LNHDA and SQIVND (reference sequence). Trimming took 8 bases from V and 0 from J; bases not matched to a gene: 2.

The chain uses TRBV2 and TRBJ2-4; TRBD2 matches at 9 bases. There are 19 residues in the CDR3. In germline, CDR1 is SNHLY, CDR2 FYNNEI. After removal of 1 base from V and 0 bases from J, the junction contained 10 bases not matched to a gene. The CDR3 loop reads CASSEVISGSKLAKNIQYF. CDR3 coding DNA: TGTGCCAGCAGTGAAGTAATTAGCGGGAGTAAATTAGCCAAAAACATTCAGTACTTC.

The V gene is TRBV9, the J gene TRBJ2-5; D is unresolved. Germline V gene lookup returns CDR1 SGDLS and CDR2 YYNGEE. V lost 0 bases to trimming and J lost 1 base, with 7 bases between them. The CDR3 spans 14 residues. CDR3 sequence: CASSVGAVQETQYF. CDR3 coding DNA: TGTGCCAGCAGCGTAGGGGCAGTCCAAGAGACCCAGTACTTC.

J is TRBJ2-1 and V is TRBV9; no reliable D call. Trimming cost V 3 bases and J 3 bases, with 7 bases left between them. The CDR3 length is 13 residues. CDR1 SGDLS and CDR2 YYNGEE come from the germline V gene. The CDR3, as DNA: TGTGCCAGCAGCGGGAAGGACTACAATGAGCAGTTCTTC. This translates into CASSGKDYNEQFF.

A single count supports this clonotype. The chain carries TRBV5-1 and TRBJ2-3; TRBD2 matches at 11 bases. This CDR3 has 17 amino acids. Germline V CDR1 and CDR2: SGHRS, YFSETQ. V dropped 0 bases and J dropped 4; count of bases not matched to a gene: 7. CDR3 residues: CASSLGASGRSADTQYF. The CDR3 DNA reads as TGCGCCAGCAGCTTGGGGGCTAGCGGGAGGAGCGCAGATACGCAGTATTTT.